This T cell receptor beta chain was observed in a study of OX40 agonist ivuxolimab in advanced cancers. In the study overall: Ivuxolimab was a fully human IgG2 agonistic monoclonal antibody targeting the costimulatory receptor OX40 (CD134). Patients were allowed to have had prior anti-PD-1, anti-PD-L1 or anti-CTLA-4 therapy, and around two fifths of the dose-escalation patients had been treated with checkpoint inhibitors. Of the 50 or so patients in dose escalation, about 20 had hepatocellular carcinoma, approximately 15 had melanoma, 9 had renal cell carcinoma and 9 had head and neck cancer. Peripheral TCRbeta sequencing aimed to test whether ivuxolimab altered TCR sequence diversity and caused clonal T-cell expansion. The paper reports the monotherapy dose-escalation portion (N ≈ 52 patients) of the phase I ivuxolimab trial. Partial responses occurred in three dose-escalation patients, of whom one had hepatocellular carcinoma and two had cutaneous melanoma. In the dose-escalation cohort, 65% to 90% of patients were male, and the mean age was approximately 64 years, with a range of roughly 20 to 79. Intravenous ivuxolimab was administered to patients every 2 weeks at six dose levels: 0.01, 0.1, 0.3, 1.5, 3 and 10 mg/kg.

V has 4 bases trimmed and J has 2 bases trimmed; junction bases matching no gene number 7. Taken from the germline V gene (reference sequence), the CDR1 and CDR2 loops are SEHNR and FQNEAQ. Its CDR3 holds 16 amino acids, cysteine through phenylalanine. Only the CDR3 DNA is retained, 48 bases long and in frame from the first base. The trial excluded patients who had a history of autoimmune disease or who were on systemic immunosuppression. Peripheral blood for TCR sequencing was collected from all dose cohorts at baseline, on cycle 4 day 1, and on cycle 7 day 1. The samples were taken from a phase I, first-in-human, multicenter, open-label dose-escalation trial of ivuxolimab. Adults with locally advanced or metastatic melanoma, renal cell, hepatocellular, or head and neck squamous cell carcinoma were enrolled in the trial. CD4+ and CD8+ T cells were sorted separately from peripheral blood before TCR sequencing.

For sequencing of the TCRbeta CDR3 region, genomic DNA was extracted from the sorted cells. TCRbeta CDR3 regions were sequenced using the immunoSEQ Assay. TCRdb took this table from immuneACCESS and kept in-frame rearrangements with V and J called. Such tables lack part of the clones; where checked against another copy, unresolved V genes explain under half of the gap, and the rest is unexplained. This sample has approximately 90,000 clones in its table, and about 90% of those were observed once. The top ten clonotypes cover approximately 9.3% of the sample. This clone has just one count. Its cognate antigen has yet to be identified. No base qualities exist here, and no much larger clone lies one base off it. Study-wide conclusions, independent of this receptor: The antigen specificity of the clonally expanded peripheral T cells was not determined. Partial responders in the 0.1-3.0 mg/kg groups had among the lowest normalized peripheral clonal expansion, especially among CD8+ T cells. After ivuxolimab, more expanded clones were found on average in CD8+ T cells than in CD4+ T cells. At doses of 0.1 to 3.0 mg/kg, clonal expansion of both CD4+ and CD8+ blood T cells was observed from baseline to week 6. Low levels of normalized T-cell clonal expansion were also seen in some nonresponding patients.

The sequence was collected from an adult with an advanced solid tumor such as melanoma, head and neck, liver or kidney cancer. Recombination linked TRBV7-9 to TRBJ2-1; TRBD1 lines up with 8 middle nucleotides. The sequences come from CD4+ or CD8+ T cells sorted from blood, collected in a trial of the OX40 agonist ivuxolimab. The CDR3 loop reads CASSSKGQGTYNEQFF. In nucleotides, the sequence is TGTGCCAGCAGCTCAAAAGGACAGGGTACCTACAATGAGCAGTTCTTC.